Described below is a single TCR beta chain sequence and its context. As yet, its antigen is unknown. The sample belongs to a study of graft-versus-host responses after intestinal transplantation. Germline-derived CDR1 and CDR2 are KGHSH and LQKENI. The CDR3 length is 19 residues. Trimming took off 3 bases at V and 5 bases at J, with 25 bases between the two ends. The protocol was immunoSEQ multiplex PCR, while the TCRdb copy is restricted to in-frame clones and leaves out a portion. The sample has roughly 100,000 clones; roughly 93% are singletons. Study-wide points: Individuals who had graft-donor T cell macrochimerism had allografts that showed high graft-versus-host to host-versus-graft clonal ratios.

The receptor was derived from a human donor who received an intestinal transplant. Sequenced here: unstimulated CD8+ T cells sorted from spleen or lymph node cells, sampled before intestinal transplant. The gene calls are TRBV18 and TRBJ2-2, with D hard to call. The DNA for the CDR3 is TGTGCCAGCTCACCTCTTCCGGGCTCTGCTGCGATACTGACCGGGGAGCTGTTTTTT. As protein: CASSPLPGSAAILTGELFF.